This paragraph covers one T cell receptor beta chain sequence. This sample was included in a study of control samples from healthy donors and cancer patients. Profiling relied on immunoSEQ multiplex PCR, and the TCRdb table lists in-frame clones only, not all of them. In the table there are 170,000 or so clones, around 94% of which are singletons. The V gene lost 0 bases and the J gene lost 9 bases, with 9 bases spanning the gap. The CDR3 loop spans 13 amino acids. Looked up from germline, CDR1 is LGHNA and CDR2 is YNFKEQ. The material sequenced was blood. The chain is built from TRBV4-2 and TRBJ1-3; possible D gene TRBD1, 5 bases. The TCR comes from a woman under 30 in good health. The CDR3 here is CASSQDLRGTIYF. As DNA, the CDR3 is TGTGCCAGCAGCCAAGATCTGAGGGGCACCATATATTTT.